These 32 T cell receptor beta chains were all obtained from the same sample, sequenced in a study of a mutant IDH1 vaccine in newly diagnosed glioma. Their antigens remain unidentified. The method was immunoSEQ multiplex PCR; TCRdb's version includes in-frame clones alone and lacks a portion of them. The table shows about 67,000 clones, with roughly 80% occurring only once. Time point: week 47, end of study. Each vaccine dose was 300 ug of mutant IDH1 20-mer peptide, with topical imiquimod. This sample comprised PBMCs, obtained from a glioma patient whose treatment included an IDH1 peptide vaccine. Receptors were obtained from a man younger than 40 with glioma.

J is TRBJ2-2 and V is TRBV5-5, with D perhaps assigned TRBD1 or TRBD2 (6 bases each). Germline V gene sequence: CDR1 SGHKS, CDR2 YYEKEE (reference sequence). The CDR3 loop spans 16 amino acids. Trimming removed 0 bases at V and 1 base at J, with 10 bases between. The CDR3 DNA follows: TGTGCCAGCAGCTTGGAGGCGGGACAGAACACCGGGGAGCTGTTTTTT. This encodes CASSLEAGQNTGELFF.

The V and J genes are TRBV5-5 and TRBJ1-2, with 8 positions matching TRBD1. Germline CDR1 reads SGHKS; CDR2 reads YYEKEE (reference sequence). The CDR3 is made up of 15 amino acids. Germline trimming cut 1 base from V and 7 bases from J; bases unmatched to any gene: 9. CDR3 sequence: CASSLYWSGGGGYTF. For the CDR3, the DNA is TGTGCCAGCAGCTTGTATTGGTCAGGGGGCGGTGGCTACACCTTC.

This chain links TRBV10-2 with TRBJ1-2; 9 nucleotides match TRBD1. Trimming removed 4 bases from V and 7 bases from J; junction bases left unmatched: 4. CDR1 and CDR2 from the germline V gene are WSHSY and SAAADI. The CDR3 runs 13 residues. CDR3 nucleotide sequence: TGCGCCAGCAGTGGGGACAGGGTCGGTGGCTACACCTTC. It specifies CASSGDRVGGYTF.

CDR3 protein: CASSLRAGRVSPLHF. The CDR3 DNA reads as TGTGCCAGCAGCTTGAGGGCAGGGCGAGTTTCACCCCTCCACTTT. The rearrangement uses TRBV5-8 and TRBJ1-6; possible D gene TRBD1, 5 bases. The germline gives CDR1 SGHTS, CDR2 YDEGEE. CDR3 size: 15 residues. V was clipped by 1 base and J by 9 bases, with 14 bases between them.

This chain uses TRBV5-8 with TRBJ1-1; TRBD1 is a possible D gene (6 bases). The germline CDR1 and CDR2 sequences are SGHTS and YDEGEE. CDR3 size: 15 residues. Trimming removed 4 bases at V and 1 base at J, with 14 bases between. The CDR3: CASSKRAGANTEAFF. The CDR3 coding sequence is TGTGCCAGCAGCAAAAGGGCAGGGGCGAACACTGAAGCTTTCTTT.

V gene TRBV18 combines with J gene TRBJ1-2; 9 bases line up with TRBD1. The CDR3 runs 14 residues. V shed 3 bases and J 1 base; nucleotides not matched to a gene: 0. Per germline, CDR1 KGHSH and CDR2 LQKENI. The CDR3, as DNA: TGTGCCAGCTCACCGGGACAGGGTAACTATGGCTACACCTTC. It codes for CASSPGQGNYGYTF.

J is TRBJ1-3 and V is TRBV29-1; 12 nucleotides align to TRBD1. Germline values: CDR1 SQVTM, CDR2 ANQGSEA. The CDR3 totals 16 residues. Trimming took 5 bases from V and 3 from J; bases not matched to a gene: 8. CDR3 residues: CSVTRDRGRSGNTIYF. DNA for the CDR3: TGCAGCGTTACCCGGGACAGGGGGCGAAGTGGAAACACCATATATTTT.

This clone was detected a few times. This chain joins TRBV10-1 and TRBJ2-1; 8 positions match TRBD1. J was trimmed by 6 bases and V by 5 bases; bases with no gene match: 9. CDR3 length: 15 residues. Looked up from germline, CDR1 is WNHNN and CDR2 is SYGVQD (reference sequence). CDR3 region: CASSPIRTGFNEQFF. CDR3 in DNA: TGCGCCAGCAGTCCTATAAGGACAGGGTTCAATGAGCAGTTCTTC.

V gene TRBV27 combines with J gene TRBJ1-1, with D unclear. Germline lookup yields CDR1 MNHEY and CDR2 SMNVEV (reference sequence). CDR3 length: 13 amino acids. The germline V and J ends were trimmed by 0 bases and 1 base, with 3 bases remaining between them. In nucleotides, the CDR3 is TGTGCCAGCAGTTTATCTACGAACACTGAAGCTTTCTTT. Translating gives CASSLSTNTEAFF.

In its sample, this clone was seen a few times. V usage is TRBV29-1 and J usage is TRBJ1-2; D unresolved. CDR1 and CDR2 from the germline V gene are SQVTM and ANQGSEA. V lost 2 bases to trimming and J lost 2 bases, with 18 bases between them. The CDR3 is 16 amino acids. The CDR3 DNA reads as TGCAGCGTTGAAAGTGGATTCTCGACACTGAACTATGGCTACACCTTC. Translating gives CSVESGFSTLNYGYTF.

This clone was seen a single time. The CDR3 loop is CASSPQGNEQFF. CDR3 DNA: TGCGCCAGCAGCCCCCAGGGCAATGAGCAGTTCTTC. The chain links TRBV10-1 to TRBJ2-1; perhaps TRBD1 as D (5 bases). The V gene lost 6 bases and the J gene lost 6 bases, with 9 bases spanning the gap. CDR3 length: 12 amino acids. Germline loops: CDR1 WNHNN, CDR2 SYGVQD (reference sequence).

This clone came up once. V gene TRBV12-5 combines with J gene TRBJ2-7; D uncertain. The CDR3 has 16 amino acids. From germline, CDR1 is LGHNT and CDR2 FRNRAP. Between the trimmed V and J ends, which lost 6 bases and 3 bases, there was a span of 21 bases. The CDR3 is CASGFWTPGPDYEQYF. The DNA of the CDR3 is TGTGCTAGTGGATTTTGGACCCCGGGTCCCGACTACGAGCAGTACTTC.

The J gene is TRBJ2-7, the V gene TRBV6-5; 8 bases are shared with TRBD1. Trimming at V came to 6 bases and at J to 6 bases, leaving 7 bases not matched to a gene. This CDR3 region has 13 residues. In germline, CDR1 is MNHEY, CDR2 SVGAGI. Here the CDR3 reads CASSPGQDPEQYF. The CDR3 coding sequence is TGTGCCAGCAGCCCGGGACAGGACCCCGAGCAGTACTTC.

This chain connects TRBV27 to TRBJ1-2, with TRBD1 identical over 9 bases. CDR1 and CDR2 (germline): MNHEY, SMNVEV (reference sequence). This CDR3 region has 13 residues. J was trimmed by 9 bases and V by 8 bases; bases with no gene match: 10. CDR3 in amino acids: CASLSPGTGSYTF. DNA for the CDR3: TGTGCCAGCCTGTCGCCCGGGACAGGGAGCTACACCTTC.

The chain uses TRBV7-9 and TRBJ2-4; no clear D gene. Trimming took off 0 bases at V and 1 base at J, with 4 bases between the two ends. This CDR3 is built from 14 residues. The germline CDR1 and CDR2 sequences are SEHNR and FQNEAQ (reference sequence). The CDR3 DNA reads as TGTGCCAGCAGCTTAGCGGGGGCCAAAAACATTCAGTACTTC. This gives the protein CASSLAGAKNIQYF.

The V call is TRBV7-8, the J call TRBJ2-7; a weak D match, TRBD1 (6 bases). The CDR3 sequence is 16 residues long. Per the germline V gene, CDR1 is SGHVS and CDR2 is FQNEAQ. The V gene lost 5 bases and the J gene lost 1 base, with 18 bases spanning the gap. The CDR3 region is CASSLRGSYTSYEQYF. The DNA for the CDR3 is TGTGCCAGCAGCCTAAGGGGGTCCTATACGTCCTACGAGCAGTACTTC. Supplemented by reference TRBV7-8 and TRBJ2-7, the full variable domain reads GAGVSQSPRYKVAKRGQDVALRCDPISGHVSLFWYQQALGQGPEFLTYFQNEAQLDKSGLPSDRFFAERPEGSVSTLKIQRTQQEDSAVYLCASSLRGSYTSYEQYFGPGTRLTVT.

The chain couples TRBV5-1 to TRBJ1-2, with unresolved D. Germline CDR1 and CDR2: SGHRS and YFSETQ. This CDR3 region has 15 residues. Trimming pared 7 bases from V and 0 bases from J, leaving 16 bases between. The CDR3 nucleotides are TGCGCCAGCCGACCCTTCAACAGCTCTAACTATGGCTACACCTTC. Protein: CASRPFNSSNYGYTF.

The J gene is TRBJ2-3, the V gene TRBV9; D perhaps matches TRBD1 (6 bases). The germline V and J ends were trimmed by 4 bases and 5 bases, with 11 bases remaining between them. The CDR3 is 13 amino acids. Germline lookup yields CDR1 SGDLS and CDR2 YYNGEE. This chain's CDR3 is CASSSYREDTQYF. The CDR3 DNA sequence: TGTGCCAGCAGCTCGTACAGGGAAGATACGCAGTATTTT.

The rearrangement joins TRBV7-9 to TRBJ2-2, with no clear D. CDR1 and CDR2 (germline): SEHNR, FQNEAQ (reference sequence). This CDR3 contains 13 residues. Trimming removed 4 bases from V and 0 bases from J, with 3 bases in between. CDR3 DNA sequence: TGTGCCAGCAGCTGGGCGAACACCGGGGAGCTGTTTTTT. Translated, it gives CASSWANTGELFF. Filled out from reference TRBV7-9 and TRBJ2-2, the complete variable domain reads DTGVSQNPRHKITKRGQNVTFRCDPISEHNRLYWYRQTLGQGPEFLTYFQNEAQLEKSRLLSDRFSAERPKGSFSTLEIQRTEQGDSAMYLCASSWANTGELFFGEGSRLTVL.

The chain combines TRBV18 with TRBJ1-3; a weak D match, TRBD1 (5 bases). Germline values: CDR1 KGHSH, CDR2 LQKENI. The CDR3 has 16 amino acids. The germline V and J ends were trimmed by 0 bases and 0 bases, with 9 bases remaining between them. The CDR3 here is CASSPPGQNSGNTIYF. DNA for the CDR3: TGTGCCAGCTCACCACCGGGGCAGAACTCTGGAAACACCATATATTTT.

The chain uses TRBV6-5 and TRBJ2-7; 12 bases are shared with TRBD2. V was pared by 4 bases and J by 4 bases, with 2 bases of the junction left unmatched. The CDR3 has 14 amino acids. Germline V CDR1 and CDR2: MNHEY, SVGAGI. This chain's CDR3 is CASSSTSGGYEQYF. In DNA form, the CDR3 reads TGTGCCAGCAGTTCGACTAGCGGGGGTTACGAGCAGTACTTC.

This sequence joins TRBV9 and TRBJ1-1, with a weak D call TRBD1 (5 bases). CDR1 and CDR2 from the germline V gene are SGDLS and YYNGEE. Trimming cost V 0 bases and J 3 bases, with 6 bases left between them. This CDR3 comprises 13 residues. The CDR3 DNA reads as TGTGCCAGCAGCGTAGGGGACGACACTGAAGCTTTCTTT. Translated: CASSVGDDTEAFF.

This clone was picked up a small number of times. V gene TRBV5-6 combines with J gene TRBJ1-1; TRBD1 is a possible D gene (6 bases). CDR3 size: 14 residues. Trimming took 4 bases from V and 4 from J, leaving 14 bases between them. The germline V gene has CDR1 SGHDT and CDR2 YYEEEE. The DNA of the CDR3 is TGTGCCAGCAGCCCCTGGGGGGGCGCCACTGAAGCTTTCTTT. Encoded protein: CASSPWGGATEAFF.

The chain is built from TRBV6-6 and TRBJ1-1, with D unclear. The CDR3 loop spans 15 amino acids. The V end was cut by 3 bases, the J end by 3 bases, with 14 bases between. Germline V gene sequence: CDR1 MNHNY, CDR2 SVGAGI (reference sequence). The DNA for the CDR3 is TGTGCCAGCAGTTATTCAATCTCTATCGACACTGAAGCTTTCTTT. It specifies CASSYSISIDTEAFF.

The rearrangement links TRBV7-9 to TRBJ1-3; D is undetermined. The CDR3 is 14 residues long. Germline V gene data show CDR1 as SEHNR and CDR2 as FQNEAQ (reference sequence). V gave up 5 bases and J gave up 2 bases, with 10 bases separating them. CDR3 nucleotides: TGTGCCAGCAGCCCCGACCGGACTGGAAACACCATATATTTT. It codes for CASSPDRTGNTIYF.

This clone has just one count. This chain uses TRBV5-1 with TRBJ2-1; D remains unclear. Germline CDR1 is SGHRS and CDR2 is YFSETQ. V was clipped by 2 bases and J by 6 bases, with 6 bases between them. This CDR3 comprises 12 residues. CDR3 region: CASSLSTNEQFF. The CDR3 nucleotides read TGCGCCAGCAGCTTAAGTACCAATGAGCAGTTCTTC.

This clone was counted once. The V gene is TRBV2, the J gene TRBJ2-1; D call uncertain. Between the trimmed V and J ends, which lost 3 bases and 0 bases, there was a span of 6 bases. CDR1 and CDR2 from the germline V gene are SNHLY and FYNNEI. The CDR3 sequence is 14 residues long. The CDR3 DNA sequence: TGTGCCAGCAGTGACAGGCACTCCTACAATGAGCAGTTCTTC. Translation: CASSDRHSYNEQFF. Filled out from reference TRBV2 and TRBJ2-1, the complete variable domain reads EPEVTQTPSHQVTQMGQEVILRCVPISNHLYFYWYRQILGQKVEFLVSFYNNEISEKSEIFDDQFSVERPDGSNFTLKIRSTKLEDSAMYFCASSDRHSYNEQFFGPGTRLTVL.

This chain uses TRBV7-8 with TRBJ2-2; TRBD2 agrees at 8 bases. Germline V lookup: CDR1 SGHVS, CDR2 FQNEAQ. The ends lost 3 bases at V and 6 bases at J; junction bases unmatched: 6. There are 15 residues in the CDR3. The CDR3 sequence is CASSFERGIPGELFF. The CDR3 DNA follows: TGTGCCAGCAGCTTTGAGCGGGGGATCCCCGGGGAGCTGTTTTTT.

The chain has TRBV30 and TRBJ1-5; D is ambiguous. Germline V gene lookup returns CDR1 GTSNPN and CDR2 SVGIG (reference sequence). This CDR3 region has 14 residues. V was cut by 2 bases and J by 4 bases, with 12 bases left in between. Here the CDR3 DNA reads TGTGCCTGGAGTAAAGGGAGTAGTAATCAGCCCCAGCATTTT. This gives the protein CAWSKGSSNQPQHF.

The chain has TRBV28 and TRBJ2-6; unclear D gene. The CDR3 totals 16 residues. CDR1 MDHEN and CDR2 SYDVKM come from the germline V gene. The ends were cut back, 5 bases at V and 0 bases at J, with 11 bases in the middle. Here the CDR3 reads CASSPLEDSGANVLTF. The DNA of the CDR3 is TGTGCCAGCAGTCCCCTCGAGGACTCTGGGGCCAACGTCCTGACTTTC.

The chain employs TRBV15 and TRBJ2-3, with 10 positions matching TRBD2. J gave up 4 bases and V 0 bases, and 4 bases lay outside the gene matches. The CDR3 runs to 16 residues. Germline CDR1 is LNHNV and CDR2 is YYDKDF (reference sequence). CDR3 bases: TGTGCCACCAGCAGAGATCAGCGGGGGGGCCCAGATACGCAGTATTTT. Protein: CATSRDQRGGPDTQYF.

The chain employs TRBV6-1 and TRBJ2-5; the match to TRBD2 covers 12 bases. The V segment lost 2 bases and the J segment 2 bases; nucleotides outside the gene matches: 3. The CDR3 totals 16 residues. The germline V gene has CDR1 MNHNS and CDR2 SASEGT. In DNA, the CDR3 is TGTGCCAGCAGTGAACTAGCGGGGGGGCCTCAAGAGACCCAGTACTTC. Translation: CASSELAGGPQETQYF.